Listed below are T cell receptor beta chains from one sample, sequenced in a study of T cell repertoires in cytomegalovirus infection. TCRdb processed the reads anew with MiXCR; each CDR3 protein has one entry. The data contain hundreds of thousands of distinct CDR3 sequences, roughly 31% of them seen just once; the ten biggest clones take up around 15%. Sequenced sample: PBMCs. These receptors were obtained from a human donor in good health (CMV status not recorded). Some clones in this sample may be carry-over from other donors' samples. CDR3s include the opening cysteine and the closing phenylalanine or tryptophan. D genes are given only for firm matches. Size values are once, few and many counts, or a class for expanded clones, and some rows have none.

v_gene	d_gene	j_gene	abundance	CDR3nt	CDR3aa
TRBV7-9	-	TRBJ2-6	-	TGTGCCAGCAGCAATTCCGGGGTGAGCTTCTCTGGGGCCAACGTCCTGACTTTC	CASSNSGVSFSGANVLTF
TRBV2	-	TRBJ2-3	-	TGTGCCAGCAGGTCGGGACACACAGATACGCAGTATTTT	CASRSGHTDTQYF
TRBV7-2	-	TRBJ1-5	-	TGTGCCAGTCAATTTAGTGGCGGCAATCAGCCCCAGCATTTT	CASQFSGGNQPQHF
TRBV7-3	-	TRBJ1-5	-	TGTGCCAGCGGGGATGGGGGAAGTAGCAATCAGCCCCAGCATTTT	CASGDGGSSNQPQHF
TRBV5-1	-	TRBJ1-1	few	TGCGCCAGCAGCCGTGGAGAGATGAACACTGAAGCTTTCTTT	CASSRGEMNTEAFF
TRBV14	-	TRBJ2-3	many	TGTGCCAGCAGCCAAGATGTCGGGGCCCCTAGCACAGATACGCAGTATTTT	CASSQDVGAPSTDTQYF
TRBV4-3	TRBD1	TRBJ2-6	-	TGCGCCAGCAGCCACCCCGCTGACAGGGGAACTGGGGCCAACGTCCTGACTTTC	CASSHPADRGTGANVLTF
TRBV7-9	-	TRBJ2-5	few	TGTGCCAGCAGCTCCGGGGCGTACCAAGAGACCCAGTACTTC	CASSSGAYQETQYF
TRBV7-8	-	TRBJ1-1	few	TGTGCCAGCAGCTTAGTCGGCGGCAAAGCTTTCTTT	CASSLVGGKAFF
TRBV3-1	TRBD2	TRBJ2-5	-	TGTGCCAGCAGCCAAGAACCTGAGGAGCGGGGGGACGGGACCCAGTACTTC	CASSQEPEERGDGTQYF
TRBV19	-	TRBJ1-2	-	TGTGCCAGTAGTAAGATGGACGGCTATTCTGGCTACACCTTC	CASSKMDGYSGYTF
TRBV20-1	TRBD1	TRBJ2-3	few	TGCAGTGCTAGAGATAACAGGGGGCAATGGGGTACGCAGTATTTT	CSARDNRGQWGTQYF
TRBV7-7	-	TRBJ1-5	-	TGTGCCAGCGGAAACGTCGTTCAGCCCCAGCATTTT	CASGNVVQPQHF
TRBV7-6	-	TRBJ2-1	-	TGTGCCAGCAGCTTAGGAGCAACAACTGCCTACAATGAGCAGTTCTTC	CASSLGATTAYNEQFF
TRBV30	TRBD1	TRBJ2-2	-	TGTGCCTGGCATACAGGGGTCGGGACCGGGGAGCTGTTTTTT	CAWHTGVGTGELFF
TRBV29-1	-	TRBJ1-1	few	TGCAGCGTTGGAGTCTCGAACACTGAAGCTTTCTTT	CSVGVSNTEAFF
TRBV12-3/TRBV12-4	-	TRBJ1-1	many	TGTGCCAGCACCGAAGGAGGGACTGAAGCTTTCTTT	CASTEGGTEAFF
TRBV7-8	-	TRBJ1-6	few	TGTGCCAGCGGCGGGGGCGGCTCACCCCTCCACTTT	CASGGGGSPLHF
TRBV6-2/TRBV6-3	-	TRBJ2-1	-	TGTGCCAGCAGTGACCCCGGGGTGCTCGCCTACAATGAGCAGTTCTTC	CASSDPGVLAYNEQFF
TRBV7-8	-	TRBJ2-1	few	TGTGCCAGCAGCAAAGCGGAGGGGGTTTCCTACAATGAGCAGTTCTTC	CASSKAEGVSYNEQFF
TRBV7-9	TRBD1	TRBJ2-1	many	TGTGCCAGCAGCTTAATCCGTCTAGGGACAGGAACCTACAATGAGCAGTTCTTC	CASSLIRLGTGTYNEQFF
TRBV7-9	TRBD1	TRBJ1-1	-	TGTGCCAGCAGCTTAGGCGGGACAGCGAACACTGAAGCTTTCTTT	CASSLGGTANTEAFF
TRBV20-1	-	TRBJ2-1	few	TGCAGTGCTAGGAGTCTTGTGTCGCAGGAGGACAATGAGCAGTTCTTC	CSARSLVSQEDNEQFF
TRBV4-1	TRBD2	TRBJ2-5	-	TGCGCCAGCAGCCAAGACAGGACTAGTTCGCAGGTGACCCAGTACTTC	CASSQDRTSSQVTQYF
TRBV28	-	TRBJ1-1	-	TGTGCCAGCACCTCTTTGGTTCTGGCTTTCTTT	CASTSLVLAFF
TRBV14	TRBD1	TRBJ2-7	-	TGTGCCAGCAGACGGACAGGTAGACCTTTCTACGAGCAGTACTTC	CASRRTGRPFYEQYF
TRBV5-4	TRBD1	TRBJ2-7	-	TGTGCCAGCAGCCCTGAACCGGGACAGACCTACGAGCAGTACTTC	CASSPEPGQTYEQYF
TRBV19	-	TRBJ1-5	few	TGTGCCAGTAGTGCCTTGTTAGGGGGGGGCCAGCCCCAGCATTTT	CASSALLGGGQPQHF
TRBV4-3	-	TRBJ1-1	-	TGCGCCAGCAGCCAAGATATGGGGGGAAGCACTAAAGCTTTCTTT	CASSQDMGGSTKAFF
TRBV5-1	TRBD1	TRBJ1-2	-	TGCGCCAGCAGCTTGGCGGGGCAGGGGGGAATATATGGCTACACCTTC	CASSLAGQGGIYGYTF
TRBV7-6	TRBD2	TRBJ2-2	few	TGTGCCAGCAGCCCGACGAGAGGAGCGGGGACGAACACCGGGGAGCTGTTTTTT	CASSPTRGAGTNTGELFF
TRBV27	-	TRBJ1-3	-	TGTGCCAGCAAAGGAGGCAGGAGGGGTGACACCATATATTTT	CASKGGRRGDTIYF
TRBV12-3/TRBV12-4	-	TRBJ1-1	-	TGTGCCAGCACCCAGGGCACGACTGCGTTT	CASTQGTTAF
TRBV2	-	TRBJ1-1	few	TGTGCCAGCCAACAAGTCAGGGAGAATTCTGAAGCTTTCTTT	CASQQVRENSEAFF
TRBV7-2	TRBD1	TRBJ1-2	many	TGTGCCAGCAGCTCCAGACAGGGAGCTAACTATGGCTACACCTTC	CASSSRQGANYGYTF
TRBV5-1	-	TRBJ1-4	once	TGCGCCAGCAGCTTGGCGGGGACTAATGAAAAACTGTTTTTT	CASSLAGTNEKLFF
TRBV7-2	-	TRBJ1-6	few	TGTGCCAGCAGCTTATGGGTAGTGGGGGAGGAAACCGCGTATTCACCCCTCCACTTT	CASSLWVVGEETAYSPLHF
TRBV12-3/TRBV12-4	-	TRBJ1-1	many	TGTGCCAGCAGTTTCAGGGTAGGAACTGAAGCTTTCTTT	CASSFRVGTEAFF
TRBV12-3/TRBV12-4	-	TRBJ1-3	-	TGTGCCAGCAGGGAACAGGGTATACCCGGAAACACCATATATTTT	CASREQGIPGNTIYF
TRBV12-3/TRBV12-4	TRBD1	TRBJ1-1	many	TGTGCCAGCAGTTTAATGTCGGGACAGGGTCACACTGAAGCTTTCTTT	CASSLMSGQGHTEAFF
TRBV15	-	TRBJ2-5	-	TGTGCCACCAGCCCAGCCGGGATGCAAGAGACCCAGTACTTC	CATSPAGMQETQYF
TRBV4-2	-	TRBJ1-1	-	TGTGCCAGCAGCCAAAATGGGGAATCTTCTGAAGCTTTCTTT	CASSQNGESSEAFF
TRBV12-3/TRBV12-4	TRBD2	TRBJ2-1	-	TGTGCCCCCAAAACGGGGGGTCCGTTAAGGGATGAGCAGTTCTTC	CAPKTGGPLRDEQFF
TRBV5-4	-	TRBJ2-3	few	TGTGCCAGCAGCTTTCGACGGGACGGCACAGATACGCAGTATTTT	CASSFRRDGTDTQYF
TRBV6-2/TRBV6-3	-	TRBJ1-4	few	TGTGCCAGCAGAACACCAGGCGGTGAAAAACTGTTTTTT	CASRTPGGEKLFF
TRBV11-1	-	TRBJ1-1	few	TGTGCCAGCAGCTTAGCCCAGGGGTTGTGGACTGAAGCTTTCTTT	CASSLAQGLWTEAFF
TRBV4-2	TRBD2	TRBJ2-7	-	TGTGCCAGCAGCCAAGGGTCGGGTAGCGGGGTGTACTACGAGCAGTACTTC	CASSQGSGSGVYYEQYF
TRBV5-6	-	TRBJ2-3	-	TGTGCCAGCAGCTTGGCCGTGGCAGGGGCTACAGATACGCAGTATTTT	CASSLAVAGATDTQYF
TRBV6-6	-	TRBJ2-4	few	TGTGCCAGCAGTTACCCCGGGACCGCCCGGGGCAAAAACATTCAGTACTTC	CASSYPGTARGKNIQYF
TRBV3-1	TRBD1	TRBJ2-3	-	TGTGCCAGCAGCCAAGTTGGCCAGGGGGGCACAGATACGCAGTATTTT	CASSQVGQGGTDTQYF
TRBV2	-	TRBJ1-4	few	TGTGCCAGCAGGAAGGGCCGGGGGGCTAGGGATGAAAAACTGTTTTTT	CASRKGRGARDEKLFF
TRBV12-3/TRBV12-4	-	TRBJ2-5	-	TGTGCCAGCAGCCCCTCGGGGAAGAGGTACCAAGAGACCCAGTACTTC	CASSPSGKRYQETQYF
TRBV20-1	-	TRBJ2-5	-	TGCAGTGCTAGAAGGCGTGGTGGGGAGACCCAGTACTTC	CSARRRGGETQYF
TRBV29-1	-	TRBJ1-2	once	TGCAGCGTTGAGCCCGGCCTCCACTATGGCTACACCTTC	CSVEPGLHYGYTF
TRBV7-2	TRBD1	TRBJ2-1	few	TGTGCCAGCAGCTTAGACAGGGGGACCAATGAGCAGTTCTTC	CASSLDRGTNEQFF
TRBV7-2	-	TRBJ2-2	many	TGTGCCAGCAGCATCACTCCGAACACCGGGGAGCTGTTTTTT	CASSITPNTGELFF
TRBV27	TRBD1	TRBJ2-2	-	TGTGCCAGCAGTTTCGAATACAGGGGGGACACCGGGGAGCTGTTTTTT	CASSFEYRGDTGELFF
TRBV13	-	TRBJ2-2	-	TGTGCCAGCAGCTCAACTCACCGGGAAAGGGGTTACACCGGGGAGCTGTTTTTT	CASSSTHRERGYTGELFF
TRBV29-1	TRBD1	TRBJ1-4	-	TGCAGCGGTTGGGACAGAGAAGAAAAACTGTTTTTT	CSGWDREEKLFF